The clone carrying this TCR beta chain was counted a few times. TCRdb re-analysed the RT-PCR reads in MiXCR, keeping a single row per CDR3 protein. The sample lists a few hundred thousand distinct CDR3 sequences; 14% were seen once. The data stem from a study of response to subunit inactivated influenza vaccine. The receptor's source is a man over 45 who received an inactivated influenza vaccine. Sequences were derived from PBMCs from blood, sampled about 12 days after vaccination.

The CDR3 spells CSATTTSGGWSYNEQFF. CDR3 coding DNA: TGCAGTGCTACTACGACTAGCGGGGGGTGGTCCTACAATGAGCAGTTCTTC. The chain joins TRBV20-1 to TRBJ2-1; 13 bases agree with TRBD2. The V gene's germline CDR1 is DFQATT and CDR2 SNEGSKA (reference sequence). J was trimmed by 1 base and V by 4 bases; bases with no gene match: 7. The CDR3 is 17 residues long.